One sample yielded the 18 T cell receptor beta chains listed below, sequenced in a study of PD-L1 blockade in urothelial cancer. Here immunoSEQ multiplex PCR was the method, and the copy in TCRdb shows in-frame clones only, minus some. This table has just under 40,000 clones, roughly 90% appearing once. Time point indicated: pretreatment peripheral blood. The material sequenced was PBMCs, taken around atezolizumab (anti-PD-L1) treatment. The receptors here all came from a woman aged 55-70 years with urothelial cancer.

The chain joins TRBV27 to TRBJ2-1; 11 bases map to TRBD2. Looked up from germline, CDR1 is MNHEY and CDR2 is SMNVEV (reference sequence). This CDR3 has 16 amino acids. V lost 1 base and J lost 4; bases outside the gene matches: 3. The CDR3 loop is CASSLLGTSGYNEQFF. The CDR3 nucleotides read TGTGCCAGCAGTTTATTGGGGACTAGCGGATACAATGAGCAGTTCTTC.

The V call is TRBV27, the J call TRBJ1-2, with D possibly TRBD1 on 5 matching bases. Looked up from germline, CDR1 is MNHEY and CDR2 is SMNVEV (reference sequence). The CDR3 length is 15 residues. Trimming shortened V by 6 bases and J by 3 bases, and 17 bases separated the two germline ends. The CDR3, as DNA: TGTGCCAGCAGCTCTGGGTCACGACAGCACTATGGCTACACCTTC. The encoded protein is CASSSGSRQHYGYTF.

The chain joins TRBV4-1 to TRBJ1-3; 7 positions match TRBD1. Germline CDR1 is MGHRA and CDR2 is YSYEKL. The CDR3 runs 17 residues. Trimming removed 3 bases from V and 0 bases from J; junction bases left unmatched: 8. The CDR3 loop is CASSQPGQRSSGNTIYF. The DNA for the CDR3 is TGCGCCAGCAGCCAGCCGGGACAGCGAAGCTCTGGAAACACCATATATTTT.

V is TRBV11-2 and J is TRBJ2-3; a weak D match, TRBD1 (9 bases). V gave up 5 bases and J gave up 6 bases, with 24 bases separating them. The germline V gene has CDR1 SGHAT and CDR2 FQNNGV. This CDR3 comprises 17 residues. The CDR3 DNA sequence: TGTGCCAGCAGCACAGGGGGCGGGAGGCCCCTGTCTGATACGCAGTATTTT. Its translation is CASSTGGGRPLSDTQYF. Combining the CDR3 with reference TRBV11-2 and TRBJ2-3 gives the whole variable domain EAGVAQSPRYKIIEKRQSVAFWCNPISGHATLYWYQQILGQGPKLLIQFQNNGVVDDSQLPKDRFSAERLKGVDSTLKIQPAKLEDSAVYLCASSTGGGRPLSDTQYFGPGTRLTVL.

The genes are TRBV5-8 and TRBJ1-4; D may be TRBD1 (5 bases). Trimming left V 2 bases short and J 10 bases short, with 15 bases between. This CDR3 is built from 14 residues. Germline loops: CDR1 SGHTS, CDR2 YDEGEE. Here the CDR3 DNA reads TGTGCCAGCAGCTTAATAGTCAGGGCCGGAAAACTGTTTTTT. Its protein is CASSLIVRAGKLFF. The full variable domain, rest sourced from reference TRBV5-8 and TRBJ1-4, is EAGVTQSPTHLIKTRGQQATLRCSPISGHTSVYWYQQALGLGLQFLLWYDEGEERNRGNFPPRFSGRQFPNYSSELNVNALELEDSALYLCASSLIVRAGKLFFGSGTQLSVL.

The chain has TRBV29-1 and TRBJ2-1; 11 bases are shared with TRBD2. Germline CDR1 SQVTM, CDR2 ANQGSEA. The length of the CDR3 is 13 residues. With V trimmed by 7 bases and J by 4 bases, 3 bases remained unmatched. The CDR3 spells CSGGTSGYNEQFF. DNA for the CDR3: TGCAGCGGGGGGACTAGCGGTTACAATGAGCAGTTCTTC.

This clone was picked up one time. The chain employs TRBV9 and TRBJ1-2, with D possibly TRBD1 on 5 matching bases. This CDR3 is built from 14 residues. The V end was cut by 3 bases, the J end by 7 bases, with 16 bases between. The germline gives CDR1 SGDLS, CDR2 YYNGEE. The CDR3 bases are TGTGCCAGCAGCGCGACACTACAGGCTACTGGCTACACCTTC. As protein: CASSATLQATGYTF.

The chain links TRBV9 to TRBJ2-3; no firm D call. Germline values: CDR1 SGDLS, CDR2 YYNGEE. The CDR3 is 15 residues long. The V end was cut by 7 bases, the J end by 6 bases, with 21 bases between. The CDR3: CASQPATGSRDTQYF. The CDR3 DNA is TGTGCCAGCCAGCCAGCGACCGGGTCTAGGGATACGCAGTATTTT. Looking up the rest from reference TRBV9 and TRBJ2-3 gives the full variable domain: DSGVTQTPKHLITATGQRVTLRCSPRSGDLSVYWYQQSLDQGLQFLIQYYNGEERAKGNILERFSAQQFPDLHSELNLSSLELGDSALYFCASQPATGSRDTQYFGPGTRLTVL.

The chain recombines TRBV4-3 with TRBJ1-1; possible D gene TRBD1, 5 bases. With 1 base removed from V and 6 bases from J, the gap between germline ends came to 12 bases. Germline CDR1 LGHNA, CDR2 YSLEER. This CDR3 is built from 14 residues. The DNA of the CDR3 is TGCGCCAGCAGCCAAGCACGGCAGGGTGCTGAAGCTTTCTTT. Its translation is CASSQARQGAEAFF.

V and J are TRBV6-1 and TRBJ2-5; weak D call: TRBD2 (5 bases). The CDR3 is 15 residues long. Germline V gene lookup returns CDR1 MNHNS and CDR2 SASEGT. V shed 2 bases and J shed 6 bases, with 16 bases lying between them. The CDR3: CASSESIGSEQTQYF. In DNA, the CDR3 is TGTGCCAGCAGTGAAAGTATAGGGAGTGAGCAGACCCAGTACTTC.

About this clone itself: Its ends do not fully match the called genes, so a read error is possible. The chain combines TRBV7-7 with TRBJ2-7, with D possibly matching TRBD1 (5 bases). Germline assignment: CDR1 SSHAT and CDR2 FNYEAQ (reference sequence). This CDR3 region has 13 residues. The CDR3 bases are TGTGCTAGCAGCTTGGGGCCGACAAGGGAGCAGTACTTC. It specifies CASSLGPTREQYF.

The chain is built from TRBV7-2 and TRBJ2-5, with D possibly TRBD2 on 6 matching bases. The length of the CDR3 is 15 residues. V was shortened by 5 bases and J by 5 bases, with 18 bases between the two germline ends. Germline V gene data show CDR1 as SGHTA and CDR2 as FQGNSA. The CDR3 coding sequence is TGTGCCAGCAGCACCCCTAAATCTGGGGGGGAGACCCAGTACTTC. Translating gives CASSTPKSGGETQYF.

This chain joins TRBV4-1 and TRBJ2-7; 8 positions agree with TRBD2. V lost 1 base to trimming and J lost 0 bases; unmatched junction nucleotides: 8. CDR3 length equals 17 residues. Germline V gene sequence: CDR1 MGHRA, CDR2 YSYEKL. The CDR3 protein is CASSQAAGLAGSYEQYF. The CDR3 nucleotides read TGCGCCAGCAGCCAAGCGGCGGGGCTAGCGGGCTCCTACGAGCAGTACTTC.

This chain connects TRBV18 to TRBJ2-5; 11 nucleotides align to TRBD1. V was pared by 2 bases and J by 1 base, with 3 bases of the junction left unmatched. The CDR3 is made up of 16 amino acids. Germline V lookup: CDR1 KGHSH, CDR2 LQKENI. CDR3 DNA sequence: TGTGCCAGCTCACCATTAGGGACAGGGGGCCAAGAGACCCAGTACTTC. Translated, it gives CASSPLGTGGQETQYF.

V is TRBV27 and J is TRBJ1-1; 7 bases match TRBD1. Germline V gene sequence: CDR1 MNHEY, CDR2 SMNVEV (reference sequence). CDR3 length: 19 residues. V lost 2 bases and J lost 6; bases outside the gene matches: 21. The CDR3 coding sequence is TGTGCCAGCAGTTTAAACCCCTTTAACAGGGGATCCCACTGGCCTGAAGCTTTCTTT. Translation gives CASSLNPFNRGSHWPEAFF.

The gene calls are TRBV11-2 and TRBJ1-1; D possibly corresponds to TRBD1 (6 bases). This CDR3 contains 19 residues. V was trimmed by 2 bases and J by 1 base, leaving 23 bases between them. Germline CDR1 and CDR2: SGHAT and FQNNGV. CDR3 region: CASSLFSLRDTLKNTEAFF. CDR3 sequence (DNA): TGTGCCAGCAGCTTATTCTCATTAAGGGACACACTGAAGAACACTGAAGCTTTCTTT.

This clone was recorded once. V is TRBV6-1 and J is TRBJ2-7; tentative D call: TRBD2 (5 bases). This CDR3 has 15 amino acids. Germline values: CDR1 MNHNS, CDR2 SASEGT. V was cut by 3 bases and J by 3 bases, with 15 bases left in between. The CDR3 nucleotides are TGTGCCAGCAGTGAGGCTAGCCAATTGATCTACGAGCAGTACTTC. Amino acid sequence: CASSEASQLIYEQYF.

This clone was observed a handful of times. CDR3 protein: CASSSRDRDTEAFF. CDR3 coding DNA: TGTGCCAGCAGCTCACGGGACAGGGACACTGAAGCTTTCTTT. The chain employs TRBV5-4 and TRBJ1-1, with 9 bases that match TRBD1. Germline lookup yields CDR1 SGHNT and CDR2 YYREEE (reference sequence). The CDR3 is 14 amino acids. Trimming removed 3 bases from V and 3 bases from J; junction bases left unmatched: 3.